Shown below are 26 T cell receptor beta chains from a single sample sequenced in a study of blood T cell repertoires in COVID-19. Here immunoSEQ multiplex PCR was the method, and the copy in TCRdb shows in-frame clones only, minus some. This sample yields 150,000 to 200,000 clones, of which 80% to 85% are seen a single time; under 10% belongs to the top ten. Material: peripheral blood. The receptors shown here come from a woman between 65 and 79 years old with COVID-19, enrolled during active disease.

The V call is TRBV5-4, the J call TRBJ2-7; D may be TRBD2 (5 bases). The CDR3 is 15 residues long. The V end was cut by 4 bases, the J end by 0 bases, with 14 bases between. The germline CDR1 and CDR2 sequences are SGHNT and YYREEE (reference sequence). CDR3 amino acids: CASSREEGFSYEQYF. DNA of the CDR3: TGTGCCAGCAGCCGAGAAGAGGGTTTCTCCTACGAGCAGTACTTC. The entire variable domain, with the rest obtained from reference TRBV5-4 and TRBJ2-7, is as follows: ETGVTQSPTHLIKTRGQQVTLRCSSQSGHNTVSWYQQALGQGPQFIFQYYREEENGRGNFPPRFSGLQFPNYSSELNVNALELDDSALYLCASSREEGFSYEQYFGPGTRLTVT.

The chain employs TRBV10-3 and TRBJ2-1; 12 positions match TRBD2. This CDR3 region has 16 residues. V lost 6 bases and J lost 9; bases outside the gene matches: 12. Germline-derived CDR1 and CDR2 are ENHRY and SYGVKD. DNA of the CDR3: TGTGCCATCAGATCGGGTCCGGGACTAGCGGGTACTGAGCAGTTCTTC. Translated, it gives CAIRSGPGLAGTEQFF.

The CDR3 protein is CASSVSRQTYNEQFF. The CDR3 coding sequence is TGTGCCAGCAGCGTAAGTAGACAGACCTACAATGAGCAGTTCTTC. The rearrangement links TRBV9 to TRBJ2-1; possible D gene TRBD1, 5 bases. V was clipped by 1 base and J by 2 bases, with 10 bases between them. CDR1 and CDR2 from the germline V gene are SGDLS and YYNGEE. The CDR3 extends over 15 amino acids.

The V gene is TRBV25-1, the J gene TRBJ2-2, with D possibly TRBD1 on 7 matching bases. Trimming pared 7 bases from V and 0 bases from J, leaving 12 bases between. The CDR3 length is 15 residues. Germline CDR1 and CDR2: MGHDK and SYGVNS. The CDR3 DNA reads TGTGCCAGCACGTTCAGGGGGGCGAACACCGGGGAGCTGTTTTTT. Its protein is CASTFRGANTGELFF.

The genes are TRBV5-1 and TRBJ2-1, with 14 bases that match TRBD2. Germline assignment: CDR1 SGHRS and CDR2 YFSETQ. The CDR3 spans 15 residues. The trim removed 0 bases at V and 8 bases at J, leaving 1 base unmatched. The CDR3 DNA is TGCGCCAGCAGCTTGGGACTAGCGGGAGGGGATGAGCAGTTCTTC. It codes for CASSLGLAGGDEQFF. Supplemented by reference TRBV5-1 and TRBJ2-1, the full variable domain reads KAGVTQTPRYLIKTRGQQVTLSCSPISGHRSVSWYQQTPGQGLQFLFEYFSETQRNKGNFPGRFSGRQFSNSRSEMNVSTLELGDSALYLCASSLGLAGGDEQFFGPGTRLTVL.

This clone was seen only a few times. This sequence joins TRBV28 and TRBJ2-7; 8 bases line up with TRBD2. CDR3 size: 15 residues. V lost 5 bases and J lost 6; bases outside the gene matches: 12. Germline values: CDR1 MDHEN, CDR2 SYDVKM. Here the CDR3 DNA reads TGTGCCAGCAGTCCGGGGGGGACCACCCGGCTCGAGCAGTACTTC. This encodes CASSPGGTTRLEQYF.

This chain links TRBV6-5 with TRBJ1-5; tentative D call: TRBD1 (5 bases). Germline V gives CDR1 MNHEY, CDR2 SVGAGI. CDR3 size: 13 residues. V lost 6 bases to trimming and J lost 7 bases, with 13 bases between them. The CDR3 protein is CASSAAGRQPQHF. CDR3 DNA: TGTGCCAGCAGCGCCGCAGGGCGGCAGCCCCAGCATTTT.

The rearrangement joins TRBV5-8 to TRBJ2-1; D not resolved. Germline CDR1 and CDR2: SGHTS and YDEGEE. Trimming stripped 4 bases from V and 2 bases from J, with 13 bases between. The CDR3 runs 15 residues. The CDR3 region has the DNA TGTGCCAGCAGCCGCCAATCTAAAACCTACAATGAGCAGTTCTTC. Its protein product is CASSRQSKTYNEQFF.

This clone was detected a few times. The V call is TRBV21-1, the J call TRBJ2-7; no DNA check was done on the table's D call, TRBD2. TRBV21-1 corresponds to a pseudogene. This CDR3 has 15 amino acids. The CDR3 is CASSKVVAGTYEQYF. CDR3 DNA sequence: TGTGCCAGCAGCAAAGTGGTAGCGGGCACCTACGAGCAGTACTTC.

V and J are TRBV28 and TRBJ2-7; the match to TRBD2 covers 10 bases. Unmatched junction bases numbered 13, after V lost 2 bases and J lost 6 bases. This CDR3 spans 17 amino acids. The germline V gene has CDR1 MDHEN and CDR2 SYDVKM. In DNA, the CDR3 is TGTGCCAGCAGTTTACCACCTCTCGGGACTAGCGCTTCCGAGCAGTACTTC. Encoded protein: CASSLPPLGTSASEQYF.

The table lists this clone with a few counts. The chain combines TRBV6-2 or TRBV6-3 with TRBJ1-1; the D is unclear. Trimming took 2 bases from V and 0 from J, leaving 4 bases between them. This CDR3 contains 13 residues. Germline CDR1 reads MNHEY; CDR2 reads SVGEGT. This CDR3 reads CASSYRVNTEAFF. The CDR3 bases are TGTGCCAGCAGTTACCGGGTGAACACTGAAGCTTTCTTT.

CDR3 coding DNA: TGTGCCAGCAGCAGTTGGCGGGGTACTAATGAAAAACTGTTTTTT. Amino acids: CASSSWRGTNEKLFF. The chain carries TRBV7-2 and TRBJ1-4; D not resolved. V lost 5 bases to trimming and J lost 2 bases, with 12 bases between them. The CDR3 is made up of 15 amino acids. Per the germline V gene, CDR1 is SGHTA and CDR2 is FQGNSA.

The rearrangement uses TRBV6-1 and TRBJ2-1, with D maybe TRBD2 (6 bases). In germline, CDR1 is MNHNS, CDR2 SASEGT. Trimming cost V 2 bases and J 2 bases, with 10 bases left between them. The CDR3 extends over 15 amino acids. The CDR3 loop reads CASSERRAAYNEQFF. CDR3 DNA sequence: TGTGCCAGCAGTGAAAGGAGGGCCGCCTACAATGAGCAGTTCTTC.

The V call is TRBV19, the J call TRBJ2-1; tentative D call: TRBD1 (6 bases). This CDR3 contains 15 residues. Deletions cut 8 bases from V and 2 bases from J, with 16 bases between. Looked up from germline, CDR1 is LNHDA and CDR2 is SQIVND (reference sequence). In DNA, the CDR3 is TGTGCCAGTGGGGTCTGGGGGCAACCCTACAATGAGCAGTTCTTC. Protein product: CASGVWGQPYNEQFF.

The J gene is TRBJ2-7, the V gene TRBV6-5; D might be TRBD1 (5 bases). Germline V gene sequence: CDR1 MNHEY, CDR2 SVGAGI. The CDR3 contains 15 residues. The V and J ends lost 6 bases and 4 bases respectively, with 19 bases between them. The chain's CDR3 is CASRVQERPGYEQYF. The CDR3 DNA sequence: TGTGCCAGCAGGGTACAGGAGAGGCCTGGGTACGAGCAGTACTTC.

This clone was observed many times. The chain is built from TRBV7-2 and TRBJ2-1, with TRBD2 matching over 7 bases. CDR1 is SGHTA, CDR2 FQGNSA, per germline. V lost 2 bases, J lost 7 bases, and 2 bases stayed unmatched. This CDR3 is 13 amino acids long. The CDR3 sequence: CASSLTSVNEQFF. The DNA of the CDR3 is TGTGCCAGCAGCTTAACTAGCGTGAATGAGCAGTTCTTC.

This clone was detected a few times. This rearrangement joins TRBV10-3 to TRBJ1-5; TRBD1 matches at 7 bases. V shed 3 bases and J 3 bases; nucleotides not matched to a gene: 8. Germline assignment: CDR1 ENHRY and CDR2 SYGVKD. There are 16 residues in the CDR3. This CDR3 is CAISDRSDRANQPQHF. The CDR3 DNA reads as TGTGCCATCAGTGACAGAAGTGACAGGGCCAATCAGCCCCAGCATTTT.

The chain carries TRBV28 and TRBJ2-7; 9 bases fit TRBD2. CDR3 size: 13 residues. Germline assignment: CDR1 MDHEN and CDR2 SYDVKM. Trimming cost V 6 bases and J 2 bases; bases outside gene matches: 2. The CDR3: CASRAGGPYEQYF. Written as DNA, the CDR3 is TGTGCCAGCAGGGCGGGAGGGCCCTACGAGCAGTACTTC.

The genes are TRBV18 and TRBJ2-5; D is undetermined. Germline loops: CDR1 KGHSH, CDR2 LQKENI. Trimming cost V 2 bases and J 2 bases, with 6 bases left between them. This CDR3 region has 13 residues. The CDR3 sequence is CASSPTSQETQYF. In DNA, the CDR3 is TGTGCCAGCTCACCAACTTCTCAAGAGACCCAGTACTTC.

The chain is built from TRBV9 and TRBJ2-1; 10 bases are shared with TRBD2. The ends lost 4 bases at V and 7 bases at J; junction bases unmatched: 8. The length of the CDR3 is 15 residues. Looked up from germline, CDR1 is SGDLS and CDR2 is YYNGEE. CDR3 region: CASSKTSGRGNEQFF. The DNA of the CDR3 is TGTGCCAGCAGCAAGACTAGCGGGCGGGGGAATGAGCAGTTCTTC.

This chain uses TRBV5-5 with TRBJ1-2; unclear D gene. V dropped 0 bases and J dropped 3 bases, with 9 bases sitting between them. Germline-derived CDR1 and CDR2 are SGHKS and YYEKEE (reference sequence). CDR3 size: 14 residues. Written as DNA, the CDR3 is TGTGCCAGCAGCTTGGCAGTCACCCACTATGGCTACACCTTC. It encodes CASSLAVTHYGYTF.

This clone has just one count. This chain connects TRBV6-5 to TRBJ1-1; 9 bases line up with TRBD1. The germline V gene encodes CDR1 MNHEY and CDR2 SVGAGI. V shed 6 bases, J shed 9 bases, and the junction held 8 bases outside the gene matches. The CDR3 loop spans 13 amino acids. The CDR3 is CASSRTGAGQAFF. The CDR3 coding sequence is TGTGCCAGCAGCAGGACAGGGGCAGGGCAAGCTTTCTTT.

The rearrangement links TRBV18 to TRBJ2-2, with D possibly matching TRBD2 (5 bases). V dropped 5 bases and J dropped 5 bases, with 9 bases sitting between them. The CDR3 extends over 13 amino acids. Germline CDR1 reads KGHSH; CDR2 reads LQKENI. In DNA form, the CDR3 reads TGTGCCAGCTCAATCGGGATGACCGGGGAGCTGTTTTTT. Its translation: CASSIGMTGELFF.

The chain uses TRBV29-1 and TRBJ2-1; D not certain. Germline values: CDR1 SQVTM, CDR2 ANQGSEA. The CDR3 loop spans 13 amino acids. The germline V and J ends were trimmed by 2 bases and 12 bases, with 17 bases remaining between them. CDR3 in amino acids: CSVERPLGVVQFF. For the CDR3, the DNA is TGCAGCGTTGAAAGACCCCTAGGAGTTGTGCAGTTCTTC.

V usage is TRBV3-1 (or the pseudogene TRBV3-2) and J usage is TRBJ2-3; TRBD2 might be the D (5 bases). This CDR3 is 14 amino acids long. V was trimmed by 4 bases and J by 1 base, leaving 9 bases between them. CDR1 is LGHDT and CDR2 is YNNKEL in the germline V gene (reference sequence). CDR3: CASSLLGGTDTQYF. The CDR3 DNA sequence: TGTGCCAGCAGCCTACTAGGTGGCACAGATACGCAGTATTTT.

The gene calls are TRBV6-1 and TRBJ1-5; TRBD1 matches 9 bases. This CDR3 region has 16 residues. Looked up from germline, CDR1 is MNHNS and CDR2 is SASEGT. V dropped 2 bases and J dropped 1; count of bases not matched to a gene: 3. CDR3 region: CASSEIGTGSNQPQHF. The CDR3 coding sequence is TGTGCCAGCAGTGAAATAGGGACAGGGAGCAATCAGCCCCAGCATTTT.